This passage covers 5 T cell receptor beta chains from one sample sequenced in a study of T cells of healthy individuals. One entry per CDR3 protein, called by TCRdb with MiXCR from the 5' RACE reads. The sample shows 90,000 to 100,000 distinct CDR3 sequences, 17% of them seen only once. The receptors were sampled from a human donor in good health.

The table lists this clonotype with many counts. The CDR3 nucleotides read TGCGCCAGCAGCCAAGATTACAGCGGGCTCTACAATGAGCAGTTCTTC. It encodes CASSQDYSGLYNEQFF. V usage is TRBV4-3 and J usage is TRBJ2-1; D perhaps matches TRBD2 (6 bases). Germline V lookup: CDR1 LGHNA, CDR2 YSLEER. Trimming shortened V by 0 bases and J by 3 bases, and 12 bases separated the two germline ends. The length of the CDR3 is 16 residues.

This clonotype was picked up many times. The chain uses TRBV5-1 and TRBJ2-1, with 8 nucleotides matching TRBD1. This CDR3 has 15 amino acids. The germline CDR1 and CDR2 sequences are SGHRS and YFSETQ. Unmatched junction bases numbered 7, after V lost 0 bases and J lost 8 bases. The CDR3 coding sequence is TGCGCCAGCAGCTTGGCAGGGGGCGGCAGGGATGAGCAGTTCTTC. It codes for CASSLAGGGRDEQFF.

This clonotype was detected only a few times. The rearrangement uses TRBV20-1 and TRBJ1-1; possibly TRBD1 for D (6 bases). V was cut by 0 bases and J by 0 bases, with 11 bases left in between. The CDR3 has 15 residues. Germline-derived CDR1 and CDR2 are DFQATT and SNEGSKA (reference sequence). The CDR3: CSARDLHRVNTEAFF. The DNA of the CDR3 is TGCAGTGCTAGAGATCTTCACAGGGTGAACACTGAAGCTTTCTTT.

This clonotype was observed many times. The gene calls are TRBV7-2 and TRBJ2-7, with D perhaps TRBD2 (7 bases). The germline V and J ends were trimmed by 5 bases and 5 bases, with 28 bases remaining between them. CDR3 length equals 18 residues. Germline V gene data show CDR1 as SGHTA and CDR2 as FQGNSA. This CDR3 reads CASSPQGRAKIRTDEQYF. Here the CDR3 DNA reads TGTGCCAGCAGCCCCCAGGGGAGGGCGAAAATACGTACCGACGAGCAGTACTTC.

CDR3 amino acids: CASSMKGTPHEQYF. Here the CDR3 DNA reads TGTGCCAGCAGTATGAAAGGTACCCCCCACGAGCAGTACTTC. The chain employs TRBV28 and TRBJ2-7, with unresolved D. V was shortened by 5 bases and J by 5 bases, with 16 bases between the two germline ends. CDR1 and CDR2 from the germline V gene are MDHEN and SYDVKM. The CDR3 is 14 residues long.